This T cell receptor (beta chain) emerged from a study of T cells after yellow fever vaccination (dated by TCRdb to the late 2010s). Regarding the study in general: Libraries from fractions with low cell numbers were prepared with the SMART-Seq v4 Ultra Low Input RNA kit. Blood was drawn at multiple timepoints before and after primary and secondary immunization, with bulk PBMC replicates and cell subsets isolated. To track T-cell clones before and after primary and booster YFV17D yellow fever vaccination, bulk TCR alpha and beta repertoires were sequenced longitudinally. Two healthy male donors, one aged 18 to 30 and one aged 30 to 39 years, were included in the cohort. What the work shows at the level of the full study, not this receptor alone: Compared with the primary T-cell response, the secondary T-cell response was weaker but faster, peaking on day 5 rather than day 15. Computational filtering was needed because FACS-sorted repertoires could contain abundant contaminating clonotypes from the bulk population. A small share of clonotypes occurred in both CD4 and CD8 compartments, likely arising from convergent recombination. The study included only two donors, which limits how far the findings can be generalized. After the booster, most of the clones that had expanded following primary vaccination were detected again (approximately 96% of CD4 and 80% to 90% of CD8), which suggests that memory was broadly maintained.

TCR cDNA was made using 5'RACE template switching, a step that added a universal primer site and unique molecular identifiers. cDNA synthesis was primed from both the TCR alpha and TCR beta constant segments. Library amplification involved two PCR steps, and the second step added sample barcodes and sequencing adapters. Sequencing of the libraries was done on either Illumina HiSeq 2500 (2x100 bp) or NovaSeq (2x150 bp). The authors' pipeline ran thus. MIGEC was used to demultiplex reads and collapse the reads into UMI consensus sequences, and MiXCR was used for V(D)J alignment. Clonotypes responding to the vaccine were identified with edgeR on replicate PBMC samples, with the criteria of FDR below 0.01 and a log2 fold change above 5 up to day 15. Each bulk clonotype was labeled CD4 or CD8 based on which sequenced repertoire, CD4 or CD8, contained the clonotype at higher abundance. TCRdb cleaned the public reads at Q25 with fastp, built clones with MiXCR and kept in-frame beta chains. One record per CDR3 amino acid sequence lists the most common genes and DNA. The V and J calls were not made by the authors but by TCRdb's processing. This sample holds some 350,000 distinct CDR3 sequences; over 5% were observed only once. Together, the top ten hold 15% of the sample.

What the treatment or condition label conveys for this sample: live attenuated yellow fever vaccine strain. At every blood-draw timepoint, two biological replicates of bulk PBMCs were collected. A standard Ficoll-Paque protocol was used to isolate PBMCs from peripheral blood. RNA was extracted with TriZol from bulk PBMCs, CD4 and CD8 fractions, and dextramer-positive and dextramer-negative fractions. V is clipped by 0 bases and J by 4 bases, and the sequence between their germline boundaries is 10 bases long. The CDR3 contains 15 residues, cysteine and phenylalanine counted. Of the read, only the CDR3 DNA is kept; its 45 bases are in frame from base 1. CDR1 and CDR2, looked up from the germline V gene, are SGHTA and FQGTGA. Comments on this clonotype: The antigen it recognizes is unknown. No much larger clone is present one base from it, and per-base qualities are unavailable.

This receptor was taken from a man aged 25 to 40 who received the YFV17D yellow fever vaccine. The starting material was PBMCs, obtained 5 days after the yellow fever booster vaccination. The V and J genes are TRBV7-3 and TRBJ1-3; TRBD1 could be the D gene, as 5 bases match. CDR3 reads: CASSLTGGSGNTIYF. The base sequence is TGTGCCAGCAGCTTAACCGGGGGAAGCGGAAACACCATATATTTT. With the rest looked up from the reference TRBV7-3 and TRBJ1-3 genes rather than sequenced, the full variable domain is GAGVSQTPSNKVTEKGKYVELRCDPISGHTALYWYRQSLGQGPEFLIYFQGTGAADDSGLPNDRFFAVRPEGSVSTLKIQRTERGDSAVYLCASSLTGGSGNTIYFGEGSWLTVV.